Following are 9 T cell receptor beta chains from one sample sequenced in a study of CD4+ T cells in melanoma. Profiling relied on immunoSEQ multiplex PCR, and the TCRdb table lists in-frame clones only, not all of them. The sample contains tens of thousands of clones, almost 70% of which appear only once. Sequencing used tumor tissue. The receptors originated from a human donor with melanoma.

This clone has ten or more counts. V usage is TRBV7-9 and J usage is TRBJ1-2; possibly TRBD1 for D (6 bases). The CDR3 contains 16 residues. Trimming removed 5 bases from V and 8 bases from J, with 24 bases in between. CDR1 is SEHNR and CDR2 is FQNEAQ in the germline V gene (reference sequence). The CDR3 nucleotides are TGTGCCAGCAGCCCGCGTGAACTACAGGGTAGAAGGGGCTACACCTTC. Amino acid sequence: CASSPRELQGRRGYTF.

The chain joins TRBV6-5 to TRBJ1-1; D uncertain. Trimming cost V 8 bases and J 0 bases, with 7 bases left between them. The CDR3 is made up of 12 amino acids. CDR1 is MNHEY and CDR2 is SVGAGI in the germline V gene. The CDR3, as DNA: TGTGCCAGCGGTCCGTTGAACACTGAAGCTTTCTTT. Translation gives CASGPLNTEAFF.

The genes are TRBV5-1 and TRBJ2-1; D is possibly TRBD2 (5 bases). The CDR3 is made up of 13 amino acids. Germline CDR1 and CDR2: SGHRS and YFSETQ. V was clipped by 1 base and J by 7 bases, with 9 bases between them. The CDR3 DNA follows: TGCGCCAGCAGCTTGCGATCGGGGAATGAGCAGTTCTTC. Translated: CASSLRSGNEQFF.

The V and J genes are TRBV19 and TRBJ2-2; 8 bases line up with TRBD1. CDR3 size: 13 residues. J was trimmed by 5 bases and V by 7 bases; bases with no gene match: 3. Germline-derived CDR1 and CDR2 are LNHDA and SQIVND (reference sequence). The CDR3 spells CASTQGVTGELFF. CDR3 nucleotides: TGTGCCAGTACACAGGGGGTAACCGGGGAGCTGTTTTTT.

The CDR3 nucleotides read TGCGCCAGCAGCTGGGGGACCATTGGCTACGAGCAGTACTTC. Residues: CASSWGTIGYEQYF. V is TRBV5-1 and J is TRBJ2-7; D might be TRBD1 or TRBD2, each matching 5 bases. Trimming removed 3 bases at V and 3 bases at J, with 13 bases between. This CDR3 region has 14 residues. From germline, CDR1 is SGHRS and CDR2 YFSETQ.

The rearrangement links TRBV10-3 to TRBJ1-5, with a possible D match to TRBD1 (5 bases). This CDR3 is built from 13 residues. Germline lookup yields CDR1 ENHRY and CDR2 SYGVKD. V was cut by 10 bases and J by 5 bases, with 15 bases left in between. CDR3 region: CATDRDGDQPQHF. CDR3 bases: TGTGCCACCGACCGGGACGGGGATCAGCCCCAGCATTTT.

This clone came up a few times. The chain has TRBV7-9 and TRBJ2-3; D might be TRBD2 (6 bases). V lost 5 bases and J 0 bases, leaving 18 bases between the germline ends. Germline V gene data show CDR1 as SEHNR and CDR2 as FQNEAQ (reference sequence). CDR3 length: 17 residues. The CDR3 region has the DNA TGTGCCAGCAGCCTAACGGAGGGAGACAGAAGCACAGATACGCAGTATTTT. It specifies CASSLTEGDRSTDTQYF.

V and J are TRBV27 and TRBJ1-1; TRBD1 aligns across 8 bases. Trimming took 3 bases from V and 7 from J; bases not matched to a gene: 7. The CDR3 is 14 residues long. The germline gives CDR1 MNHEY, CDR2 SMNVEV (reference sequence). The CDR3 loop is CASSFFRGLDEAFF. CDR3 sequence (DNA): TGTGCCAGCAGTTTTTTCAGGGGGCTGGATGAAGCTTTCTTT.

J is TRBJ2-2 and V is TRBV29-1; the D gene is possibly TRBD1 (6 bases). The CDR3 has 13 amino acids. V was pared by 6 bases and J by 0 bases, with 8 bases between. In germline, CDR1 is SQVTM, CDR2 ANQGSEA. Written as DNA, the CDR3 is TGCAGCGTCCGGACAGCGAACACCGGGGAGCTGTTTTTT. This sequence encodes CSVRTANTGELFF.